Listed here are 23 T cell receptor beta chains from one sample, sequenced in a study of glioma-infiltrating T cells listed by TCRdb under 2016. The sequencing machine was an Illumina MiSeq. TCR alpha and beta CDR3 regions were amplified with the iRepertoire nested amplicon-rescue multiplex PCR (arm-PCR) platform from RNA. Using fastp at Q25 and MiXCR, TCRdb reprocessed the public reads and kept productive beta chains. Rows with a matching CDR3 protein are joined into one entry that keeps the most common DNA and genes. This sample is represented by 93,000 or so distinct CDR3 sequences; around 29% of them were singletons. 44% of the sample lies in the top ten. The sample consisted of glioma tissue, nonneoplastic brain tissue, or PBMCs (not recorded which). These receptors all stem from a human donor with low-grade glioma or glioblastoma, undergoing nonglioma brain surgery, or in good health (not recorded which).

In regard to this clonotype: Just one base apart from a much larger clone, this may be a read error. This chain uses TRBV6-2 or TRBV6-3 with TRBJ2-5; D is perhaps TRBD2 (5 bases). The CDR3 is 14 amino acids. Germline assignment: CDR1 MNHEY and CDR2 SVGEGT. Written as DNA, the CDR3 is TGTGCCAGCAGTTATGAGGACTCGAGAGAGACCAAGTACTTC. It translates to CASSYEDSRETKYF.

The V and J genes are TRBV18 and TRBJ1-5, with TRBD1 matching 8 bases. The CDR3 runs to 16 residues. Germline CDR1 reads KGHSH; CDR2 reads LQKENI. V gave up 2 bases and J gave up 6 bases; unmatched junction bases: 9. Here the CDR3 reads CASSPTQGALGQPQHF. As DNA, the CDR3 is TGTGCCAGCTCACCAACCCAGGGGGCTTTAGGTCAGCCCCAGCATTTT.

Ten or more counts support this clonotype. This CDR3 reads CSAPGMTEAFF. DNA of the CDR3: TGCAGCGCACCAGGGATGACTGAAGCTTTCTTT. This chain connects TRBV29-1 to TRBJ1-1; D may be TRBD1 (5 bases). The V gene lost 7 bases and the J gene lost 5 bases, with 11 bases spanning the gap. The germline V gene has CDR1 SQVTM and CDR2 ANQGSEA. This CDR3 is built from 11 residues.

The CDR3 coding sequence is TGTGCCTGGGGAAGAAATACGCAGTATTTT. Residues: CAWGRNTQYF. The J gene is TRBJ2-3, the V gene TRBV30; the D is unclear. Trimming took off 5 bases at V and 7 bases at J, with 7 bases between the two ends. Germline V CDR1 and CDR2: GTSNPN, SVGIG (reference sequence). This CDR3 is built from 10 residues.

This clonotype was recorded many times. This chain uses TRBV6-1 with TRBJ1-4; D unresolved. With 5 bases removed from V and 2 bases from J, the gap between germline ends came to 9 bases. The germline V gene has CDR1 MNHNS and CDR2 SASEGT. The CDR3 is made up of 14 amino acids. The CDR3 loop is CASSQIATNEKLFF. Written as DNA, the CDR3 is TGTGCCAGCAGTCAAATCGCGACTAATGAAAAACTGTTTTTT.

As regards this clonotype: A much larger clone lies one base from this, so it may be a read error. CDR3 protein: CSARVGKDPNYGYTF. The CDR3 bases are TGCAGTGCTAGAGTGGGGAAGGACCCCAACTATGGCTACACCTTC. The chain combines TRBV20-1 with TRBJ1-2, with D unclear. V dropped 1 base and J dropped 2 bases, with 14 bases sitting between them. Germline V gene lookup returns CDR1 DFQATT and CDR2 SNEGSKA (reference sequence). The CDR3 has 15 amino acids.

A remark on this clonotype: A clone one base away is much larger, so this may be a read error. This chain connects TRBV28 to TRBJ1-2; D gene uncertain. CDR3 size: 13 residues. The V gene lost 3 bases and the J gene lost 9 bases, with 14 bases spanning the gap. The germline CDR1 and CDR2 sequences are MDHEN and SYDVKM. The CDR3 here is CASSFRSTYCYTF. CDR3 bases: TGTGCCAGCAGTTTTAGGTCGACTTATTGCTACACCTTC.

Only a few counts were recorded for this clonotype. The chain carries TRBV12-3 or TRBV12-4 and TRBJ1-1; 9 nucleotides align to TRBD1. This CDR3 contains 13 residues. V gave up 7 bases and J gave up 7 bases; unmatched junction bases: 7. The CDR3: CASNPTGGFEAFF. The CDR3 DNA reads TGTGCCAGCAACCCCACAGGGGGCTTTGAAGCTTTCTTT.

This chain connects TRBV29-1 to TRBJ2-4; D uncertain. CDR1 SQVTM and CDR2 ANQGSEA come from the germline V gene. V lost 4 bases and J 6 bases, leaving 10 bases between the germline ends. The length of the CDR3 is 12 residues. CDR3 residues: CSVVGLRNIQYF. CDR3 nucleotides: TGCAGCGTTGTTGGGTTGAGAAACATTCAGTACTTC. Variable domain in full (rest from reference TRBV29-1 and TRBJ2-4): SAVISQKPSRDICQRGTSLTIQCQVDSQVTMMFWYRQQPGQSLTLIATANQGSEATYESGFVIDKFPISRPNLTFSTLTVSNMSPEDSSIYLCSVVGLRNIQYFGAGTRLSVL.

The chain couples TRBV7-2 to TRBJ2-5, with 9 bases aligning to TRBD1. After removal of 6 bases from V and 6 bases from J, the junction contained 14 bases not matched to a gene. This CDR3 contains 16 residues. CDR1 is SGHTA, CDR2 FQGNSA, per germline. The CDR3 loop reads CASRLEGTGKTKTQYF. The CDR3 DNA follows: TGTGCCAGCAGACTAGAAGGGACAGGGAAAACGAAGACCCAGTACTTC.

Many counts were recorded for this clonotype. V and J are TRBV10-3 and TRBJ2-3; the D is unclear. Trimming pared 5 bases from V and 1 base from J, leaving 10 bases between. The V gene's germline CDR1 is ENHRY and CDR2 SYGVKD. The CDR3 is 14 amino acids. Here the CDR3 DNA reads TGTGCCATCAGTCAGAGCGTGGGCACAGATACGCAGTATTTT. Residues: CAISQSVGTDTQYF.

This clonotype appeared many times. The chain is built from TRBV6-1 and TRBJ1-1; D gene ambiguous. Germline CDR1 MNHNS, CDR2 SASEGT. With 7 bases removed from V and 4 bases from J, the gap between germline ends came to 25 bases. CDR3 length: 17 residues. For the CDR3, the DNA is TGTGCCAGCAAAAAACCGATGGGCGGGCCGGAGGGCACTGAAGCTTTCTTT. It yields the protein CASKKPMGGPEGTEAFF.

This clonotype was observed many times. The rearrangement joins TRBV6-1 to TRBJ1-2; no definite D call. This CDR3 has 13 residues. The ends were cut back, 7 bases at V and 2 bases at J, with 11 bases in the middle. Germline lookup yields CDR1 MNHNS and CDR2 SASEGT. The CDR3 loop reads CASTLTDNYGYTF. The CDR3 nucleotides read TGTGCCAGCACCTTAACGGACAACTATGGCTACACCTTC.

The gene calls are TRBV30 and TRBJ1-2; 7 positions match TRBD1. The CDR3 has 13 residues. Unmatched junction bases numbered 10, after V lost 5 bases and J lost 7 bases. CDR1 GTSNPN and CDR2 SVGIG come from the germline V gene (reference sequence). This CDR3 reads CAWDVQGERGYTF. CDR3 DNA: TGTGCCTGGGATGTTCAGGGGGAACGTGGCTACACCTTC.

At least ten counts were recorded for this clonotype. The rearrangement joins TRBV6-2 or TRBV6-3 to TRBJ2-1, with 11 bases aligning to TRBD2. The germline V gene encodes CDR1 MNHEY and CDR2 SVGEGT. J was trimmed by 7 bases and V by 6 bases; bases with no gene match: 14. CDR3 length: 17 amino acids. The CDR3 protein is CASRHTASTSGGNEQFF. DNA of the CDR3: TGTGCCAGCAGACACACCGCGAGTACTAGCGGGGGAAATGAGCAGTTCTTC.

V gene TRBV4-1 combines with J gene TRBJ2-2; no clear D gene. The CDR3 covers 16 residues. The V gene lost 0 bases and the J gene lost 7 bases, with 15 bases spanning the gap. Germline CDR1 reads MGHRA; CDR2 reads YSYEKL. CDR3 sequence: CASSQDATRVIGELFF. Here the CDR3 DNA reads TGCGCCAGCAGCCAAGACGCGACACGGGTAATCGGGGAGCTGTTTTTT.

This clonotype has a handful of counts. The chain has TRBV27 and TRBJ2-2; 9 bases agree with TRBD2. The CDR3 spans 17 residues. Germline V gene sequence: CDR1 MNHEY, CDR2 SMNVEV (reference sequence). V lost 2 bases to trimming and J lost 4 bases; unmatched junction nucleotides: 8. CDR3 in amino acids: CASSLAAGGLGTGELFF. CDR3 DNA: TGTGCCAGCAGTTTAGCTGCGGGGGGGCTGGGCACCGGGGAGCTGTTTTTT.

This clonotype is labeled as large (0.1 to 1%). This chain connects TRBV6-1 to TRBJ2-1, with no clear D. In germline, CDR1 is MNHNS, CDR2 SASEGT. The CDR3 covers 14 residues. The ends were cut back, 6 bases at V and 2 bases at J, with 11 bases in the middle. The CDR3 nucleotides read TGTGCCAGCAGCGCCGCTCAGGCCTACAATGAGCAGTTCTTC. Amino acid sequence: CASSAAQAYNEQFF.

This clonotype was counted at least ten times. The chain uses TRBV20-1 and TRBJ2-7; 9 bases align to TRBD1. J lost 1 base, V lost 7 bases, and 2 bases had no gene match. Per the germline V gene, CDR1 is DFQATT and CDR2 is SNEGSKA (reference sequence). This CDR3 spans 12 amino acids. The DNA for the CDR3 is TGCAGTGGGGACAGGGATTCCTACGAGCAGTACTTC. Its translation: CSGDRDSYEQYF.

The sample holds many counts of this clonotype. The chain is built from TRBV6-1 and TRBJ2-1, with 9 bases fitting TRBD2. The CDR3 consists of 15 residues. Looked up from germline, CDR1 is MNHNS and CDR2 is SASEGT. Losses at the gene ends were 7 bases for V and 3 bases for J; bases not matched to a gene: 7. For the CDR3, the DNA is TGTGCCAGCACCACTGGGACTAGCTTCTACAATGAGCAGTTCTTC. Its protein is CASTTGTSFYNEQFF.

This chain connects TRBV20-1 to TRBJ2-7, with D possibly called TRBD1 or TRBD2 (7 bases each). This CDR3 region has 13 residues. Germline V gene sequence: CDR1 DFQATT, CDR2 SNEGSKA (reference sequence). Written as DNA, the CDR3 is TGCAGCAGGGGGGGATTTAGCTCCTACGAGCAGTACTTC. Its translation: CSRGGFSSYEQYF.

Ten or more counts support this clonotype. The CDR3 reads CASRNGGAGNTIYF. CDR3 nucleotide sequence: TGTGCCAGCCGGAACGGGGGTGCTGGAAACACCATATATTTT. The chain joins TRBV28 to TRBJ1-3, with D perhaps TRBD1 (5 bases). Trimming removed 8 bases from V and 2 bases from J, with 13 bases in between. There are 14 residues in the CDR3. Germline V lookup: CDR1 MDHEN, CDR2 SYDVKM.

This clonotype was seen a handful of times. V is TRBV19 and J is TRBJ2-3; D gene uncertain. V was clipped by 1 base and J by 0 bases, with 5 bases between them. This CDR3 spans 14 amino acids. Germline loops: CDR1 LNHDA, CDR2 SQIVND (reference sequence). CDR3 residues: CASSIAASTDTQYF. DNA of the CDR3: TGTGCCAGTAGTATAGCTGCTAGCACAGATACGCAGTATTTT.